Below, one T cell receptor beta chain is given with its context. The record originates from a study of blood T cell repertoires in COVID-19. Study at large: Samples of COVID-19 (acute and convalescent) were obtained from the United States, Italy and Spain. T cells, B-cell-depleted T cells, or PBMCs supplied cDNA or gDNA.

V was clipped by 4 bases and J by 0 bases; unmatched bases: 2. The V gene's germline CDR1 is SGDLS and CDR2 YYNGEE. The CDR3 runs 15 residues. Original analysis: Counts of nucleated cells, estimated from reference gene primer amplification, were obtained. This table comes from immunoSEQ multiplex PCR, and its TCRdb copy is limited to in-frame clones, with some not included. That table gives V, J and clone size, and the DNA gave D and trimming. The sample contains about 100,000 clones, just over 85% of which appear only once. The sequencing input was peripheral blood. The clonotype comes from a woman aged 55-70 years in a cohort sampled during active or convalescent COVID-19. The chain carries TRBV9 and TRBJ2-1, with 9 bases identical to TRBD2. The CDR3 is CASSLSGSSYNEQFF. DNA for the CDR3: TGTGCCAGCAGCCTTAGCGGGAGCTCCTACAATGAGCAGTTCTTC.